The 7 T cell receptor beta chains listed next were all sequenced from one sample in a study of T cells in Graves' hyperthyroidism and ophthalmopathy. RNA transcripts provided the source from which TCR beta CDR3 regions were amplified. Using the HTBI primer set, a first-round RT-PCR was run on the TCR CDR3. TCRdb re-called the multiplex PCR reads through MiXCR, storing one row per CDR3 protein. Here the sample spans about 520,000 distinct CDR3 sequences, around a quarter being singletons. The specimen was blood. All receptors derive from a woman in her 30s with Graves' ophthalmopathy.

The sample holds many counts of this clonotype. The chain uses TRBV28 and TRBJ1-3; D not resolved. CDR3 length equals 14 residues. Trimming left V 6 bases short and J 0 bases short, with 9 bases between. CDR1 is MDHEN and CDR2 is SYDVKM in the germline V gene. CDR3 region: CASRLTSSGNTIYF. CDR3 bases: TGTGCCAGCAGGTTGACAAGCTCTGGAAACACCATATATTTT.

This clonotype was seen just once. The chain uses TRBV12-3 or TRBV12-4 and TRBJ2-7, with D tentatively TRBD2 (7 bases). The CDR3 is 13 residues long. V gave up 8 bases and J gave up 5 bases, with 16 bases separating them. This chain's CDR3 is CASGGGGGNEQYF. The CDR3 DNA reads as TGTGCCAGCGGGGGCGGGGGTGGCAACGAGCAGTACTTC.

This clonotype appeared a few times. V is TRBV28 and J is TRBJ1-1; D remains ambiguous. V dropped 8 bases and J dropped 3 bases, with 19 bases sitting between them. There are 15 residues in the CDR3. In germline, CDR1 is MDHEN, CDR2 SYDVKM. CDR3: CASADWAKWDTEAFF. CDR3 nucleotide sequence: TGTGCCAGCGCCGATTGGGCTAAATGGGACACTGAAGCTTTCTTT.

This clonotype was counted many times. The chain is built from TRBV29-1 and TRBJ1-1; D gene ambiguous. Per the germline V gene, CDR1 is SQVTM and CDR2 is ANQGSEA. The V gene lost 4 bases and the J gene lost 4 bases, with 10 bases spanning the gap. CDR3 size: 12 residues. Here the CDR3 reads CSVVGSVTEAFF. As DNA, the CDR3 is TGCAGCGTTGTCGGGTCGGTCACTGAAGCTTTCTTT.

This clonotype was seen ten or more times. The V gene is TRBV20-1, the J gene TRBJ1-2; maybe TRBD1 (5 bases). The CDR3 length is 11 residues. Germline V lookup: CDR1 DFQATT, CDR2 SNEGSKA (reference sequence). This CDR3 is CGNSGNYGYTF. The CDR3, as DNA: TGCGGCAACTCAGGGAACTATGGCTACACCTTC.

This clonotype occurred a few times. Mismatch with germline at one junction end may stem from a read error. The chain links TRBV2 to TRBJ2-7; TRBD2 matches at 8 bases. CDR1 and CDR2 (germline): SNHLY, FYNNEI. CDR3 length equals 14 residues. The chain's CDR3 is CASGIRGGPPEQCF. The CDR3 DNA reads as TGTGCCAGCGGTATTCGCGGGGGGCCGCCCGAGCAGTGCTTC.

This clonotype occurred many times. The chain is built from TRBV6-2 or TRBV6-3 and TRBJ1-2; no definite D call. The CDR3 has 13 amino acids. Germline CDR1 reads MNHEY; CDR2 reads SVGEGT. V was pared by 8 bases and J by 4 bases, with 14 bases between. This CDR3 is CASEDGKVYGYTF. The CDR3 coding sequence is TGTGCCAGCGAAGACGGAAAAGTCTATGGCTACACCTTC.